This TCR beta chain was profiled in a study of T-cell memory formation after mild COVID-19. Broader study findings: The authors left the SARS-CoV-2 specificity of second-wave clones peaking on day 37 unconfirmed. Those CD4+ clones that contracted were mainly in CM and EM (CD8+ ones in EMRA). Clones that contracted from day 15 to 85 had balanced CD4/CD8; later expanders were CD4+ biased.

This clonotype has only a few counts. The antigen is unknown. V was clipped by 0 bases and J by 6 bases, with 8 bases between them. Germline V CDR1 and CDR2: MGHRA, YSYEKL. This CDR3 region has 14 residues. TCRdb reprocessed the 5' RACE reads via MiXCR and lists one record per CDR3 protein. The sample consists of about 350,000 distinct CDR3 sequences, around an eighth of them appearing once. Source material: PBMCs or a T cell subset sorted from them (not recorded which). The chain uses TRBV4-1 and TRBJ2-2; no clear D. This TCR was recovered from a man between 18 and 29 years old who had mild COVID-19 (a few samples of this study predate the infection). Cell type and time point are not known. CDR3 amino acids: CASSQDPGSGELFF. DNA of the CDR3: TGCGCCAGCAGCCAAGACCCGGGTTCCGGGGAGCTGTTTTTT.